Presented here are 13 T cell receptor beta chains from one specimen sequenced in a study of T cell responses to AZD1222 COVID-19 vaccine. Generated by immunoSEQ multiplex PCR, the TCRdb table keeps only in-frame clones and is missing some. The sample has about 39,000 clones, around 90% seen once. This sample comprised peripheral blood, obtained 28 days after the second dose of the MenACWY control vaccine. The receptors here all came from an adult who received the MenACWY meningococcal vaccine as a control.

The chain combines TRBV28 with TRBJ2-7, with D unresolved. This CDR3 contains 14 residues. Trimming shortened V by 3 bases and J by 7 bases, and 16 bases separated the two germline ends. CDR1 MDHEN and CDR2 SYDVKM come from the germline V gene. For the CDR3, the DNA is TGTGCCAGCAGTTTCCAGCCTGCGACTGGGGAGCAGTACTTC. Its protein product is CASSFQPATGEQYF.

V and J are TRBV5-1 and TRBJ2-7; D gene unclear. Deletions cut 3 bases from V and 0 bases from J, with 7 bases between. This CDR3 is 13 amino acids long. Germline V gene data show CDR1 as SGHRS and CDR2 as YFSETQ. Here the CDR3 DNA reads TGCGCCAGCAGCTGGGCTAGCTCCTACGAGCAGTACTTC. Encoded protein: CASSWASSYEQYF. The full variable domain, its missing parts supplied by reference TRBV5-1 and TRBJ2-7, is KAGVTQTPRYLIKTRGQQVTLSCSPISGHRSVSWYQQTPGQGLQFLFEYFSETQRNKGNFPGRFSGRQFSNSRSEMNVSTLELGDSALYLCASSWASSYEQYFGPGTRLTVT.

Only one count was recorded for this clone. CDR3 sequence reads: CASSDLLAGYHNEQFF. CDR3 nucleotides: TGCGCCAGCAGTGACCTACTAGCGGGATACCACAATGAGCAGTTCTTC. This chain uses TRBV10-2 with TRBJ2-1; 10 bases are a match to TRBD2. Germline lookup yields CDR1 WSHSY and CDR2 SAAADI. V dropped 3 bases and J dropped 5; count of bases not matched to a gene: 7. There are 16 residues in the CDR3.

The chain carries TRBV2 and TRBJ2-7; D is perhaps TRBD1 or TRBD2 (5 bases each). There are 14 residues in the CDR3. Per the germline V gene, CDR1 is SNHLY and CDR2 is FYNNEI. Trimming left V 4 bases short and J 3 bases short, with 13 bases between. The CDR3 region is CASSVRQTNYEQYF. CDR3 bases: TGTGCCAGCAGTGTTAGACAGACTAACTACGAGCAGTACTTC.

V and J are TRBV11-2 and TRBJ1-3; TRBD1 might be the D (5 bases). The CDR3 runs 15 residues. V was pared by 5 bases and J by 6 bases, with 17 bases between. In germline, CDR1 is SGHAT, CDR2 FQNNGV. The CDR3 reads CASSVQGGSENTIYF. Written as DNA, the CDR3 is TGTGCCAGCAGCGTCCAGGGAGGAAGTGAAAACACCATATATTTT.

V usage is TRBV5-4 and J usage is TRBJ2-5, with 8 nucleotides matching TRBD2. J lost 5 bases, V lost 3 bases, and 12 bases had no gene match. Germline V gene sequence: CDR1 SGHNT, CDR2 YYREEE (reference sequence). The CDR3 has 16 amino acids. The CDR3 here is CASSSRLAPSEETQYF. The CDR3 DNA reads TGTGCCAGCAGCTCTAGACTAGCGCCCTCAGAGGAGACCCAGTACTTC.

The gene calls are TRBV6-5 and TRBJ1-2; the D gene is possibly TRBD1 (5 bases). The CDR3 has 14 amino acids. Trimming pared 5 bases from V and 5 bases from J, leaving 15 bases between. Germline V CDR1 and CDR2: MNHEY, SVGAGI. CDR3 residues: CASSPYGGIYGYTF. In nucleotides, the CDR3 is TGTGCCAGCAGTCCCTACGGGGGGATTTATGGCTACACCTTC.

The chain carries TRBV9 and TRBJ1-1; possibly TRBD1 for D (5 bases). The V end was cut by 0 bases, the J end by 7 bases, with 10 bases between. CDR3 size: 13 residues. Germline V gene sequence: CDR1 SGDLS, CDR2 YYNGEE. This chain's CDR3 is CASSVGGQGEAFF. CDR3 coding DNA: TGTGCCAGCAGCGTAGGTGGTCAGGGTGAAGCTTTCTTT.

The chain joins TRBV30 to TRBJ2-1; no clear D gene. In germline, CDR1 is GTSNPN, CDR2 SVGIG (reference sequence). Trimming stripped 0 bases from V and 12 bases from J, with 12 bases between. The CDR3 extends over 12 amino acids. CDR3 region: CAWSVTAVGQFF. CDR3 in DNA: TGTGCCTGGAGTGTAACTGCGGTTGGGCAGTTCTTC.

The chain has TRBV5-1 and TRBJ2-7; possibly TRBD1 for D (6 bases). The V end was cut by 3 bases, the J end by 3 bases, with 16 bases between. Germline V lookup: CDR1 SGHRS, CDR2 YFSETQ. The CDR3 totals 15 residues. The CDR3 DNA sequence: TGCGCCAGCAGCTCTACGACAGGAATGATCTACGAGCAGTACTTC. Its translation is CASSSTTGMIYEQYF. Combining the CDR3 with reference TRBV5-1 and TRBJ2-7 gives the whole variable domain KAGVTQTPRYLIKTRGQQVTLSCSPISGHRSVSWYQQTPGQGLQFLFEYFSETQRNKGNFPGRFSGRQFSNSRSEMNVSTLELGDSALYLCASSSTTGMIYEQYFGPGTRLTVT.

J is TRBJ2-1 and V is TRBV9, with TRBD2 matching over 9 bases. Germline V CDR1 and CDR2: SGDLS, YYNGEE. The J segment lost 4 bases and the V segment lost 3 bases, leaving 5 bases of the junction unmatched. This CDR3 has 15 amino acids. CDR3 region: CASSASGNNYNEQFF. The CDR3 coding sequence is TGTGCCAGCAGCGCTAGCGGGAATAATTACAATGAGCAGTTCTTC.

V gene TRBV6-1 combines with J gene TRBJ2-7; D uncertain. The length of the CDR3 is 15 residues. Germline CDR1 MNHNS, CDR2 SASEGT. The ends were cut back, 1 base at V and 2 bases at J, with 12 bases in the middle. DNA of the CDR3: TGTGCCAGCAGTGAAGGGAAGGGTTTTACCTACGAGCAGTACTTC. Encoded protein: CASSEGKGFTYEQYF.

This clone was seen only once. V is TRBV30 and J is TRBJ1-6, with a weak D call TRBD1 (6 bases). This CDR3 has 14 amino acids. V lost 5 bases and J lost 6, with 14 bases in between. Germline V CDR1 and CDR2: GTSNPN, SVGIG (reference sequence). The CDR3 here is CAWAGGRINSPLHF. The CDR3 nucleotides read TGTGCCTGGGCCGGGGGGCGGATTAATTCACCCCTCCACTTT.